This T cell receptor beta chain was recovered during a study of blood T cell repertoires in COVID-19 (TCRdb year 2020). Regarding the research as a whole: For ImmuneRACE Cohort 3, a participant was defined as recovered based on two consecutive negative NP/OP PCR tests, clearance by a healthcare professional, or resolution of symptoms. The dataset comprised deeply sampled blood TCRbeta repertoires from subjects exposed to, actively infected with, or recovered from COVID-19. Samples came from the ongoing ImmuneRACE study (first 160 participants) plus 1,254 subjects from 6 global collaborators. Where available, HLA class I and class II types were obtained from metadata supplied by the sample provider rather than from assay-based typing. The collaborator samples originated in the United States, Italy and Spain and spanned the acute and convalescent phases of COVID-19. The prospective study material was composed of cDNA or gDNA derived from T cells, B-cell-depleted T cells, or PBMCs. Sample metadata almost always included a de-identified subject ID, COVID-19 status, age in years and sex. A freely available public database, intended as a resource for researchers studying the immune response to SARS-CoV-2, is where the repertoires were released. Summary of the overall study and its limitations: How much clinical and demographic metadata was included differed by source and by participant, and the metadata was provided uncurated.

Measured from the cysteine to the phenylalanine, the CDR3 is 13 residues long. CDR3 DNA is the only sequence kept; it has 39 bases, read in frame from the first base. The V end loses 5 bases and the J end loses 5 bases, and a stretch of 12 bases separates them. CDR1 and CDR2, per the germline V gene, are SGHTA and FQGTGA. TCRbeta CDR3 regions were amplified from genomic DNA by means of the immunoSEQ Assay, a bias-controlled multiplex PCR. The paper's data handling went like this. Within the assay, amplification of reference gene primers was used to estimate how many nucleated cells each sample contained. To quantify the absolute abundance of each unique TCRbeta CDR3 rearrangement, sequence reads were collapsed and filtered. Productive Simpson clonality was computed per sample as the square root of Simpson's diversity index over productive rearrangements. Entries here come from immuneACCESS through TCRdb and include only in-frame sequences with V and J called. Some clones fail to appear in such tables; in the studies checked, an unresolved V gene covers under half of the shortfall, and the cause of the remainder is unknown. V and J calls and clone size are given by that table; D and trimming were obtained from the DNA. The sample table records 150,000 to 200,000 clones; less than 80% of these occur just once. The ten biggest clones cover over 15% of the sample.

Enrolling through a virtual design, the prospective study's participants ranged in age from roughly 18 to 89 years and lived across more than 20 United States geographic areas. To assign participants to cohorts, the prospective study relied on clinical history that participants themselves reported in a screening survey and a study questionnaire. In the prospective study, mobile phlebotomists collected whole blood, serum and a nasopharyngeal or oropharyngeal swab from each participant. Additional blood draws and questionnaires over an approximately two-month period could optionally be provided by prospective study participants. Prospective study blood samples were shipped either frozen or at room temperature before DNA extraction. Note on this clone: Which antigen it targets is not known. No much larger clonotype is one base removed from it; base qualities were not supplied.

What was sequenced was PBMCs or T cells enriched from blood (not recorded which). This sequence was found in a woman in her seventies in a cohort exposed to, infected with or recovered from COVID-19 (not recorded which). The sequence is built from TRBV7-3 and TRBJ2-5; 5 matching bases give a weak D call of TRBD1. The CDR3: CASSQGSAETQYF. Here is the DNA: TGTGCCAGCAGCCAGGGATCGGCGGAGACCCAGTACTTC.